This T cell receptor beta chain was observed in a study of type 1 regulatory T cells. Study-level information: T-allo10 is an in vitro-generated, Tr1-enriched CD4 T cell product specific for alloantigen. Overall study findings and caveats: Compared with non-Tr1 cells, Tr1 cells showed a narrower TCR repertoire.

TCRdb fed the reads into MiXCR, producing one record per CDR3 protein. The repertoire includes fewer than 75,000 distinct CDR3 sequences, approximately 50% of them detected once, and more than 2% sits in the top ten. Trimming shortened V by 6 bases and J by 5 bases, and 8 bases separated the two germline ends. The CDR3 runs to 12 residues. Regarding this clonotype: What it binds is not known.

The receptor was derived from a human donor in good health. The rearrangement joins TRBV12-3 or TRBV12-4 to TRBJ2-1; no reliable D call. The sequencing sample was made of cultured non-Tr1 T cells, either the whole culture or a sorted T cell fraction (not recorded which). CDR3 coding DNA: TGTGCCAGCAGCCCTATACACAATGAGCAGTTCTTC. This sequence encodes CASSPIHNEQFF.